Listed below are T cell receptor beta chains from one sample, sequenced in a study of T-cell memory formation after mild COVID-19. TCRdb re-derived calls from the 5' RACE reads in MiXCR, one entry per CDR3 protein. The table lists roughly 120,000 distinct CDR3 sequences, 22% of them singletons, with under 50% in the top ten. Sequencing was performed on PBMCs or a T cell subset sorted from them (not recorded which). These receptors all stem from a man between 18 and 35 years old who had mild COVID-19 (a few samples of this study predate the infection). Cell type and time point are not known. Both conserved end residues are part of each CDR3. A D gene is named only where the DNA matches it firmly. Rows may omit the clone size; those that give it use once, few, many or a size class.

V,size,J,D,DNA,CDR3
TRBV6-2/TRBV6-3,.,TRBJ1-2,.,TGTGCCAGCAGTTACGTGGGGCTCGGCGGCTACACCTTC,CASSYVGLGGYTF
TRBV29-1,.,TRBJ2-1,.,TGCAGCGTTGAATCGGGGAATGAGCAGTTCTTC,CSVESGNEQFF
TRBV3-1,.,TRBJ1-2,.,TGTGCCAGCAGCTCTTCAACATCGGCAGGGCCTCTTAACTATGGCTACACCTTC,CASSSSTSAGPLNYGYTF
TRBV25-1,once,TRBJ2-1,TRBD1,TGTGCCAGCAGTTGGACAGGGGGCGATGAGCAGTTCTTC,CASSWTGGDEQFF
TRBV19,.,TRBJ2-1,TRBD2,TGTGCCAGTAGTATTGTTCTAGCGGGACACAATGAGCAGTTCTTC,CASSIVLAGHNEQFF
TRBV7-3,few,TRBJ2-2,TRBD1,TGTGCCAGCAGCCCGACAGGGGGCTACACCGGGGAGCTGTTTTTT,CASSPTGGYTGELFF
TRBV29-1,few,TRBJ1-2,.,TGCAGCGTTGAAGGGGACGCTGGTCCTAACTATGGCTACACCTTC,CSVEGDAGPNYGYTF
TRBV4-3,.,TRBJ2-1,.,TGCGCCAGCAGCTCCCTTAGCCGTAATGAGCAGTTCTTC,CASSSLSRNEQFF
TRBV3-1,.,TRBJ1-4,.,TGTGCCAGCAGCCAATCGATGGGGAGGCTGTTTTTT,CASSQSMGRLFF
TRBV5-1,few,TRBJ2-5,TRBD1,TGCGCCAGCAGCTCACCCGGGACAGCGAAAGAGACCCAGTACTTC,CASSSPGTAKETQYF
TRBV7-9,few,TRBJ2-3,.,TGTGCCAGCAGCTTCTTTAGTTACACAGATACGCAGTATTTT,CASSFFSYTDTQYF
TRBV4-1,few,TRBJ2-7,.,TGCGCCAGCAGCCAAGATCCGGGGGACATAGAGCAGTACTTC,CASSQDPGDIEQYF
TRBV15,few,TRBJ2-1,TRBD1,TGTGCCACCAGCTCTTGGACAGGGAGTGAGCAGTTCTTC,CATSSWTGSEQFF
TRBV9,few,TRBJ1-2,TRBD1,TGTGCCAGCAGCGTAGAAACAGGGGGCCATGGCTACACCTTC,CASSVETGGHGYTF
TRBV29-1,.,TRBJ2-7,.,TGCAGCGTTGTCGGTCGGGGAACCTCCTACGAGCAGTACTTC,CSVVGRGTSYEQYF
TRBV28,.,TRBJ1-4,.,TGTGCCAGCAAGGCCTCGGGAAATGAAAAACTGTTTTTT,CASKASGNEKLFF
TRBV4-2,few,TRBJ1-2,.,TGTGCCAGCAGCCAAGGTTCGGGGGGCAATGGCTACACCTTC,CASSQGSGGNGYTF
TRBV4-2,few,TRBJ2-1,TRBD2,TGTGCCAGCAGCCAGTCCTTAGCGGGGGGGCATTCTGAGCAGTTCTTC,CASSQSLAGGHSEQFF
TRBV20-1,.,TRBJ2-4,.,TGCAGTGCTAGCGGAGCCACCGTAGCCAAAAACATTCAGTACTTC,CSASGATVAKNIQYF
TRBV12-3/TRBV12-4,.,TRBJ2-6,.,TGTGCCAGCAGAGACAGCACAGGTGGGGCCAACGTCCTGACTTTC,CASRDSTGGANVLTF
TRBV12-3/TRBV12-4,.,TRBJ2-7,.,TGTGCCAGCAGGCCGACGGTTACCTACGAGCAGTACTTC,CASRPTVTYEQYF
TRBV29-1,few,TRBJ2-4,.,TGCAGCGTCGACTCAGGGGCAGGAGACATTCAGTACTTC,CSVDSGAGDIQYF
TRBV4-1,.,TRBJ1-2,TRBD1,TGCGCCAGCAGCCAAGACCCCATCTCGACAGGGTTCGACTATGGCTACACCTTC,CASSQDPISTGFDYGYTF
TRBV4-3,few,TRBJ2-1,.,TGCGCCAGCAGCCAAGAAGCCGGCCTGGCGGATGAGCAGTTCTTC,CASSQEAGLADEQFF
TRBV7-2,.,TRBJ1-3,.,TGTGCCAGCAGCTTTTTACAAACTGGAAACACCATATATTTT,CASSFLQTGNTIYF
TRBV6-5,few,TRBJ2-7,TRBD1,TGTGCCAGCAGGAAGAGGGGGCTATACTACGAGCAGTACTTC,CASRKRGLYYEQYF
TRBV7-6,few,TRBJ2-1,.,TGTGCCAGCAGCTTAAATGGGGTCTACAATGAGCAGTTCTTC,CASSLNGVYNEQFF
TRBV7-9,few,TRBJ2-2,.,TGTGCCAGCAGCTTAGGGTCGGACATGACCACCGGGGAGCTGTTTTTT,CASSLGSDMTTGELFF
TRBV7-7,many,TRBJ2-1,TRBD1,TGTGCTAGCAGCTTAGGGACAGTGGGTGATGAGCAGTTCTTC,CASSLGTVGDEQFF
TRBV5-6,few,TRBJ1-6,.,TGTGCCAGCTCTAATCCACCGGAGGCACCGCCAAATTCACCCCTCCACTTT,CASSNPPEAPPNSPLHF
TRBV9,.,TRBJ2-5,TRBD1,TGTGCCAGCAGCTTTACAGGGGGGAACCAAGAGACCCAGTACTTC,CASSFTGGNQETQYF
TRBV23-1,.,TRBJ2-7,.,TGCGCCAGCAGTCACGAGTCCGAGACGGGGGTGCGGGACGAGCAGTACTTC,CASSHESETGVRDEQYF
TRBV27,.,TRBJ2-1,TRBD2,TGTGCCAGCAGTTTACGCCAAGCGGGGGGGGGCTTGAATGAGCAGTTCTTC,CASSLRQAGGGLNEQFF
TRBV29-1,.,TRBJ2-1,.,TGCAGCGTATACACAGGGAAGGGGGATGAGCAGTTCTTC,CSVYTGKGDEQFF
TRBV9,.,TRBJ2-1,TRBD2,TGTGCCAGCAGCGTCCACTTCCTAGCGGGGGGCGATGAGCAGTTCTTC,CASSVHFLAGGDEQFF
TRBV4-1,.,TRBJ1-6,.,TGCGCCAGTTCGGAGGGGCTAAGCTATAATTCACCCCTCCACTTT,CASSEGLSYNSPLHF
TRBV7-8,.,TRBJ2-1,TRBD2,TGTGCCAGCAGCAACGCAGGGCGGGGGGGCAAGTTCTTC,CASSNAGRGGKFF
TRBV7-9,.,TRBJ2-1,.,TGTGCCAGCAGCCATGCGGACGGTCCTCGGAATGAGCAGTTCTTC,CASSHADGPRNEQFF
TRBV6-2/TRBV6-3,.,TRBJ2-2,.,TGTGCCAGCAGTTATCCCCCCACCAACAGGGTCCCCGGGGAGCTGTTTTTT,CASSYPPTNRVPGELFF
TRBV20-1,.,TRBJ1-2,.,TGCAGTGCTAGAAGTTTCTCGGACAGTGGGATCTATGGCTACACCTTC,CSARSFSDSGIYGYTF
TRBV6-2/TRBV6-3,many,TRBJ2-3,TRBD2,TGTGCCAGCAGCACCGTAGCGGGGGGCGGCACAGATACGCAGTATTTT,CASSTVAGGGTDTQYF
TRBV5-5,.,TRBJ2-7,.,TGTGCCAGCAGCCCGACCTGGGCCGTCTACGAGCAGTACTTC,CASSPTWAVYEQYF
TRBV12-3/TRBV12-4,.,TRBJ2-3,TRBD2,TGTGCCAGCAGCTCCGGTCGGCGGGGGTTAATAGATACGCAGTATTTT,CASSSGRRGLIDTQYF
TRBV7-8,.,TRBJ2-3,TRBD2,TGTGCCAGCAGCCCCAGCGGGGTTCCAACGCGAGATACGCAGTATTTT,CASSPSGVPTRDTQYF
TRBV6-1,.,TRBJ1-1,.,TGTGCCATCCGGTGGACTGAAGCTTTCTTT,CAIRWTEAFF
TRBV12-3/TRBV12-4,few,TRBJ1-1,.,TGTGCCAGCAGACTGAACACTGAAGCTTTCTTT,CASRLNTEAFF
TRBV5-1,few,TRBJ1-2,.,TGCGCCAGCAGCCTTAGACAAGACCACTATGGCTACACCTTC,CASSLRQDHYGYTF